Sequencing of this T cell receptor (beta chain) was carried out in a study of T-cell memory formation after mild COVID-19. Trimming took off 3 bases at V and 3 bases at J, with 12 bases between the two ends. The length of the CDR3 is 16 residues. Germline values: CDR1 MGHDK, CDR2 SYGVNS. Each CDR3 protein gets one entry after TCRdb re-called the 5' RACE reads with MiXCR. The data show about half a million distinct CDR3 sequences, approximately 18% seen once. This clonotype was counted only a few times. The source of this sequence is an adult woman who had mild COVID-19 (a few samples of this study predate the infection). Cell type and time point are not known. The chain carries TRBV25-1 and TRBJ1-6, with D uncertain. The sequenced sample consisted of PBMCs or a T cell subset sorted from them (not recorded which). CDR3 nucleotides: TGTGCCAGCAGTGACTGGAAGGCGAGCTATAATTCACCCCTCCACTTT. The encoded protein is CASSDWKASYNSPLHF.